Listed here are 16 T cell receptor beta chains from one sample, sequenced in a study of early T cells in non-severe SARS-CoV-2 infection. TCRdb used MiXCR to reprocess the 5' RACE reads, holding one entry per CDR3 protein. The data hold approximately 84,000 distinct CDR3 sequences, with about 15% observed a single time. What was sequenced was whole blood. The receptors derive from an adult who was a healthcare worker with PCR-confirmed SARS-CoV-2 infection or an uninfected control (not recorded which).

V is TRBV27 and J is TRBJ1-1; a weak D match, TRBD1 (6 bases). This CDR3 spans 13 amino acids. Trimming shortened V by 11 bases and J by 4 bases, and 17 bases separated the two germline ends. Germline V gene lookup returns CDR1 MNHEY and CDR2 SMNVEV (reference sequence). The CDR3, as DNA: TGTGCCGCTGCCCAGACGGGGGCCACTGAAGCTTTCTTT. This sequence encodes CAAAQTGATEAFF.

This clonotype was observed a handful of times. The chain joins TRBV6-6 to TRBJ2-2, with D perhaps matching TRBD1 (6 bases). V dropped 6 bases and J dropped 7 bases, with 15 bases sitting between them. This CDR3 is 14 amino acids long. The germline V gene encodes CDR1 MNHNY and CDR2 SVGAGI (reference sequence). The CDR3 sequence is CASRTQGMVGELFF. Here the CDR3 DNA reads TGTGCCAGCAGGACACAGGGAATGGTCGGGGAGCTGTTTTTT.

This clonotype was seen ten or more times. The chain couples TRBV7-8 to TRBJ1-1; D is ambiguous. This CDR3 contains 15 residues. Germline V gene data show CDR1 as SGHVS and CDR2 as FQNEAQ. The V gene lost 2 bases and the J gene lost 1 base, with 11 bases spanning the gap. In DNA, the CDR3 is TGTGCCAGCAGCTTATTCAGGACTACGAACACTGAAGCTTTCTTT. The encoded protein is CASSLFRTTNTEAFF. Using reference TRBV7-8 and TRBJ1-1 for the parts outside the CDR3, the full variable domain is GAGVSQSPRYKVAKRGQDVALRCDPISGHVSLFWYQQALGQGPEFLTYFQNEAQLDKSGLPSDRFFAERPEGSVSTLKIQRTQQEDSAVYLCASSLFRTTNTEAFFGQGTRLTVV.

This clonotype was recorded at least ten times. This chain uses TRBV18 with TRBJ2-3; a weak D match, TRBD1 (5 bases). Per germline, CDR1 KGHSH and CDR2 LQKENI. Trimming shortened V by 1 base and J by 2 bases, and 13 bases separated the two germline ends. This CDR3 comprises 16 residues. CDR3 coding DNA: TGTGCCAGCTCACCACTCCGGGCAGGGCCCACAGATACGCAGTATTTT. Translation gives CASSPLRAGPTDTQYF.

This clonotype was recorded a few times. J is TRBJ2-1 and V is TRBV6-6; tentatively, D is TRBD1 (7 bases). The CDR3 totals 14 residues. The V and J ends lost 3 bases and 7 bases respectively, with 13 bases between them. The germline CDR1 and CDR2 sequences are MNHNY and SVGAGI (reference sequence). The CDR3 sequence is CASSYQQGTNEQFF. Written as DNA, the CDR3 is TGTGCCAGCAGTTATCAACAGGGGACTAATGAGCAGTTCTTC.

This clonotype appeared once. The chain couples TRBV12-3 or TRBV12-4 to TRBJ2-5; the D call may be TRBD1 or TRBD2 (5 bases each). There are 17 residues in the CDR3. V gave up 3 bases and J gave up 7 bases, with 24 bases separating them. The CDR3 region has the DNA TGTGCCAGCAGTTTGAGTCAGGTTCTCATTTCTGGGGGGACCCAGTACTTC. Residues: CASSLSQVLISGGTQYF.

This clonotype was observed a few times. The V and J genes are TRBV4-3 and TRBJ2-7; D possibly corresponds to TRBD2 (6 bases). Germline CDR1 is LGHNA and CDR2 is YSLEER. The CDR3 length is 15 residues. V gave up 4 bases and J gave up 3 bases, with 16 bases separating them. CDR3 sequence reads: CASSRGDGPYYEQYF. The CDR3 bases are TGCGCCAGCAGCCGCGGGGACGGACCGTACTACGAGCAGTACTTC.

This clonotype appeared a few times. The junction departs from the called germline gene at one end, perhaps through a read error. The chain joins TRBV4-3 to TRBJ1-2; 8 nucleotides agree with TRBD1. The length of the CDR3 is 15 residues. Germline loops: CDR1 LGHNA, CDR2 YSLEER. CDR3 nucleotide sequence: TGCGCCAGCAACCAAGATTCTGCGAGGGACAGGCGCTTCGTCTTC. This translates into CASNQDSARDRRFVF.

The chain recombines TRBV6-2 or TRBV6-3 with TRBJ2-5; the D is unclear. Trimming stripped 4 bases from V and 7 bases from J, with 16 bases between. CDR1 is MNHEY, CDR2 SVGEGT, per germline. This CDR3 is 14 amino acids long. CDR3 region: CASSFGRASTTQYF. The CDR3 DNA sequence: TGTGCCAGCAGTTTTGGGCGAGCCTCCACGACCCAGTACTTC.

This clonotype appeared many times. This chain uses TRBV20-1 with TRBJ2-7; D may be TRBD2 (6 bases). CDR1 and CDR2 from the germline V gene are DFQATT and SNEGSKA (reference sequence). Between the trimmed V and J ends, which lost 3 bases and 6 bases, there was a span of 12 bases. CDR3 size: 12 residues. The CDR3, as DNA: TGCAGTGCTAGTAGGAGGGTGGGCGAGCAGTACTTC. Amino acids: CSASRRVGEQYF.

The chain links TRBV11-2 to TRBJ1-2; D not certain. The CDR3 totals 15 residues. V lost 1 base and J lost 0, with 9 bases in between. Germline V gene lookup returns CDR1 SGHAT and CDR2 FQNNGV. CDR3 in DNA: TGTGCCAGCAGCTTAGGAGTCAGCTCTAACTATGGCTACACCTTC. It encodes CASSLGVSSNYGYTF.

This clonotype was recorded a few times. The chain employs TRBV20-1 and TRBJ1-4, with D possibly matching TRBD1 (5 bases). The CDR3 covers 15 residues. Looked up from germline, CDR1 is DFQATT and CDR2 is SNEGSKA (reference sequence). Trimming took off 1 base at V and 4 bases at J, with 13 bases between the two ends. The CDR3 nucleotides read TGCAGTGCTAGAGGCCCCACGGGGGTTAATGAAAAACTGTTTTTT. Encoded protein: CSARGPTGVNEKLFF.

This clonotype was seen a handful of times. The gene calls are TRBV19 and TRBJ2-1; D might be TRBD2 (5 bases). CDR1 LNHDA and CDR2 SQIVND come from the germline V gene (reference sequence). The CDR3 has 14 amino acids. V was shortened by 5 bases and J by 6 bases, with 14 bases between the two germline ends. The CDR3 region is CASSPKASSNEQFF. In DNA, the CDR3 is TGTGCCAGTAGTCCGAAGGCTAGCTCCAATGAGCAGTTCTTC.

This clonotype was found once. This sequence joins TRBV9 and TRBJ2-1; D remains unclear. Trimming cost V 0 bases and J 0 bases, with 10 bases left between them. CDR1 SGDLS and CDR2 YYNGEE come from the germline V gene. This CDR3 contains 16 residues. In DNA, the CDR3 is TGTGCCAGCAGCGTAGAAAGTGTAGGCTCCTACAATGAGCAGTTCTTC. Its translation is CASSVESVGSYNEQFF.

This sequence joins TRBV6-6 and TRBJ1-4, with 8 nucleotides matching TRBD1. Germline V lookup: CDR1 MNHNY, CDR2 SVGAGI (reference sequence). Trimming at V came to 2 bases and at J to 7 bases, leaving 6 bases not matched to a gene. The CDR3 spans 15 residues. The CDR3 bases are TGTGCCAGCAGTTACCCACAGGGGGTGGGTGAAAAACTGTTTTTT. Its translation is CASSYPQGVGEKLFF.

The sample holds many counts of this clonotype. CDR3 nucleotides: TGTGCCAGCAGTTATCTTCTAGCGACCCGTTACGAGCAGTACTTC. This sequence encodes CASSYLLATRYEQYF. V and J are TRBV6-6 and TRBJ2-7; D is possibly TRBD2 (6 bases). Germline V CDR1 and CDR2: MNHNY, SVGAGI (reference sequence). The V and J ends lost 3 bases and 4 bases respectively, with 16 bases between them. The CDR3 runs to 15 residues.